Each of the 32 T cell receptor beta chains below was sequenced from the same sample in a study of blood T cell repertoires in COVID-19. Some clones are missing from TCRdb's copy, which holds only in-frame ones; the method was immunoSEQ multiplex PCR. The table has 200,000 to 250,000 clones, 70% to 90% seen once. Sequencing was performed on peripheral blood. The receptors stem from a man between 60 and 75 years old with acute or convalescent COVID-19.

The CDR3 loop is CASSFLHGETQYF. The CDR3 nucleotides read TGTGCCAGCAGTTTCCTACACGGGGAGACCCAGTACTTC. The rearrangement links TRBV27 to TRBJ2-5; D is unresolved. Trimming removed 3 bases at V and 5 bases at J, with 10 bases between. The CDR3 loop spans 13 amino acids. From germline, CDR1 is MNHEY and CDR2 SMNVEV (reference sequence).

This clone was counted a single time. Other DNA sequences of this sample code for an identical CDR3. The CDR3 sequence: CASSLIPGTYEQYF. CDR3 DNA sequence: TGTGCCAGCAGCTTAATTCCGGGAACCTACGAGCAGTACTTC. The chain joins TRBV7-2 to TRBJ2-7; D is perhaps TRBD2 (5 bases). Trimming removed 2 bases from V and 2 bases from J, with 10 bases in between. CDR3 length: 14 amino acids. Germline V lookup: CDR1 SGHTA, CDR2 FQGNSA. Based on the CDR3 plus reference TRBV7-2 and TRBJ2-7, the full variable domain is GAGVSQSPSNKVTEKGKDVELRCDPISGHTALYWYRQSLGQGLEFLIYFQGNSAPDKSGLPSDRFSAERTGGSVSTLTIQRTQQEDSAVYLCASSLIPGTYEQYFGPGTRLTVT.

The V call is TRBV28, the J call TRBJ1-4; no clear D gene. The CDR3 extends over 15 amino acids. Germline V CDR1 and CDR2: MDHEN, SYDVKM. V lost 2 bases to trimming and J lost 7 bases, with 14 bases between them. As DNA, the CDR3 is TGTGCCAGCAGTTTAATAGCGGGGATGAGTGAAAAACTGTTTTTT. Its protein product is CASSLIAGMSEKLFF.

The table lists this clone with a count of one. V and J are TRBV10-3 and TRBJ1-5, with 8 bases fitting TRBD1. The CDR3 spans 14 residues. Trimming removed 4 bases from V and 5 bases from J; junction bases left unmatched: 4. Germline V gene sequence: CDR1 ENHRY, CDR2 SYGVKD. The CDR3 here is CAISGQGNYQPQHF. The DNA for the CDR3 is TGTGCCATCAGTGGACAGGGGAATTATCAGCCCCAGCATTTT.

This clone was counted a single time. This rearrangement joins TRBV27 to TRBJ2-1; 13 bases are shared with TRBD2. This CDR3 contains 15 residues. CDR1 is MNHEY and CDR2 is SMNVEV in the germline V gene (reference sequence). V trimming: 1 base; J trimming: 10 bases; junction bases outside the gene matches: 4. CDR3 sequence reads: CASSLWTSGGGEQFF. CDR3 sequence (DNA): TGTGCCAGCAGTTTATGGACTAGCGGGGGCGGAGAGCAGTTCTTC.

The rearrangement uses TRBV2 and TRBJ2-7, with D perhaps TRBD1 (6 bases). The CDR3 is made up of 15 amino acids. CDR1 and CDR2 (germline): SNHLY, FYNNEI. The V and J ends lost 4 bases and 4 bases respectively, with 17 bases between them. In nucleotides, the CDR3 is TGTGCCAGCAGTGGTGGACAGCCCCGCTCGTACGAGCAGTACTTC. The encoded protein is CASSGGQPRSYEQYF.

This clone has only one observation. V usage is TRBV30 and J usage is TRBJ1-5, with D unclear. The CDR3 extends over 13 amino acids. Germline values: CDR1 GTSNPN, CDR2 SVGIG (reference sequence). V was pared by 0 bases and J by 8 bases, with 11 bases between. The DNA of the CDR3 is TGTGCCTGGAGTGTGGCCGGGATGGAGCCCCAGCATTTT. Protein: CAWSVAGMEPQHF.

The chain employs TRBV11-3 and TRBJ2-7; 9 nucleotides align to TRBD2. The CDR3 totals 15 residues. From germline, CDR1 is SGHNT and CDR2 YENEEA. V gave up 6 bases and J gave up 5 bases; unmatched junction bases: 11. CDR3 DNA sequence: TGTGCCAGCAGTCTTACCTCCCTAGCGGGGAACGAGCAGTACTTC. Translation gives CASSLTSLAGNEQYF.

The chain combines TRBV28 with TRBJ2-7, with TRBD1 matching over 7 bases. This CDR3 region has 14 residues. V was clipped by 5 bases and J by 1 base; unmatched bases: 5. Looked up from germline, CDR1 is MDHEN and CDR2 is SYDVKM. CDR3 sequence (DNA): TGTGCCAGCAGTCGCGGACAGGCTTCCTACGAGCAGTACTTC. As protein: CASSRGQASYEQYF.

V is TRBV6-2 or TRBV6-3 and J is TRBJ2-1, with a tentative D call TRBD2 (6 bases). There are 16 residues in the CDR3. Germline lookup yields CDR1 MNHEY and CDR2 SVGEGT. Trimming cost V 4 bases and J 8 bases, with 21 bases left between them. The CDR3 sequence is CASSSPGSAKGDEQFF. Written as DNA, the CDR3 is TGTGCCAGCAGTTCCCCCGGGAGCGCAAAGGGCGATGAGCAGTTCTTC.

The chain is built from TRBV28 and TRBJ1-6; 11 bases are a match to TRBD1. Germline-derived CDR1 and CDR2 are MDHEN and SYDVKM. V lost 5 bases and J lost 6; bases outside the gene matches: 9. The CDR3 sequence is 17 residues long. In nucleotides, the CDR3 is TGTGCCAGCAGTGGATGGGGGACAGGGGGAAGTAATTCACCCCTCCACTTT. It codes for CASSGWGTGGSNSPLHF.

This clone occurred once. DNA for the CDR3: TGTGCCAGCAGTAGGGCTAGCGGGATCTACGAGCAGTACTTC. Its protein product is CASSRASGIYEQYF. J is TRBJ2-7 and V is TRBV27, with 9 bases lining up with TRBD2. V dropped 5 bases and J dropped 3; count of bases not matched to a gene: 5. The CDR3 length is 14 residues. Germline V gives CDR1 MNHEY, CDR2 SMNVEV (reference sequence).

In this sample, this clone turned up a few times. V gene TRBV27 combines with J gene TRBJ1-5; 8 nucleotides align to TRBD1. Trimming cost V 3 bases and J 5 bases; bases outside gene matches: 9. The germline V gene encodes CDR1 MNHEY and CDR2 SMNVEV (reference sequence). CDR3 length: 16 amino acids. The CDR3 coding sequence is TGTGCCAGCAGTTTCGGAAGGCAGGGGGCCGATCAGCCCCAGCATTTT. Residues: CASSFGRQGADQPQHF.

This clone was found once. The chain couples TRBV10-3 to TRBJ1-2, with D possibly matching TRBD1 (5 bases). Trimming pared 4 bases from V and 0 bases from J, leaving 9 bases between. The CDR3 consists of 14 residues. Looked up from germline, CDR1 is ENHRY and CDR2 is SYGVKD. The CDR3 protein is CAISGGQANYGYTF. CDR3 sequence (DNA): TGTGCCATCAGTGGAGGACAAGCTAACTATGGCTACACCTTC.

V and J are TRBV30 and TRBJ2-3; possible D gene TRBD2, 6 bases. The CDR3 extends over 15 amino acids. Between the trimmed V and J ends, which lost 0 bases and 1 base, there was a span of 11 bases. Germline-derived CDR1 and CDR2 are GTSNPN and SVGIG (reference sequence). The CDR3 loop reads CAWSVLRGGTDTQYF. The CDR3 nucleotides are TGTGCCTGGAGTGTACTGCGGGGAGGCACAGATACGCAGTATTTT.

This clone appeared many times. The chain combines TRBV27 with TRBJ1-4; D is unresolved. Trimming removed 6 bases at V and 5 bases at J, with 13 bases between. This CDR3 comprises 14 residues. Looked up from germline, CDR1 is MNHEY and CDR2 is SMNVEV (reference sequence). This CDR3 reads CASRFTGENEKLFF. The CDR3 DNA reads TGTGCCAGCAGGTTTACGGGAGAAAATGAAAAACTGTTTTTT.

The chain recombines TRBV29-1 with TRBJ2-7; 12 bases match TRBD2. Germline CDR1 reads SQVTM; CDR2 reads ANQGSEA. The CDR3 runs to 13 residues. V shed 7 bases, J shed 7 bases, and the junction held 8 bases outside the gene matches. The chain's CDR3 is CSGRLAGVREQYF. CDR3 DNA: TGCAGCGGTAGACTAGCGGGAGTCAGGGAGCAGTACTTC.

This clone was detected only once. The rearrangement uses TRBV30 and TRBJ1-1, with 7 bases identical to TRBD1. With V trimmed by 4 bases and J by 5 bases, 13 bases remained unmatched. This CDR3 has 15 residues. Per germline, CDR1 GTSNPN and CDR2 SVGIG (reference sequence). The CDR3 here is CAWNPDRWGETEAFF. Written as DNA, the CDR3 is TGTGCCTGGAATCCGGACAGGTGGGGGGAGACTGAAGCTTTCTTT.

This clone was counted only a few times. V usage is TRBV30 and J usage is TRBJ2-2; 8 bases agree with TRBD1. V shed 2 bases and J 10 bases; nucleotides not matched to a gene: 6. The CDR3 extends over 13 amino acids. Germline V gene data show CDR1 as GTSNPN and CDR2 as SVGIG (reference sequence). CDR3 DNA sequence: TGTGCCTGGAGTTTCGACAGGGGAGTGGAGCTGTTTTTT. Protein sequence: CAWSFDRGVELFF.

This clone was picked up one time. V and J are TRBV5-1 and TRBJ1-1, with D maybe TRBD1 (5 bases). Trimming pared 2 bases from V and 3 bases from J, leaving 14 bases between. Germline assignment: CDR1 SGHRS and CDR2 YFSETQ. The CDR3 totals 15 residues. The CDR3 DNA reads as TGCGCCAGCAGCTTAATCGGATCGGGGGACACTGAAGCTTTCTTT. This gives the protein CASSLIGSGDTEAFF.

Here the CDR3 DNA reads TGTGCCACCAGCAAAGAGGGGGCGCGGGACACTGAAGCTTTCTTT. This translates into CATSKEGARDTEAFF. The chain employs TRBV15 and TRBJ1-1; 7 bases are a match to TRBD1. Germline CDR1 and CDR2: LNHNV and YYDKDF (reference sequence). Losses at the gene ends were 4 bases for V and 3 bases for J; bases not matched to a gene: 8. The CDR3 is 15 amino acids.

This chain joins TRBV25-1 and TRBJ2-2, with TRBD2 matching over 8 bases. Germline CDR1 MGHDK, CDR2 SYGVNS. With V trimmed by 6 bases and J by 8 bases, 11 bases remained unmatched. The CDR3 length is 15 residues. CDR3 loop: CASSEGGLVGGELFF. CDR3 bases: TGTGCCAGCAGCGAGGGGGGACTAGTAGGTGGGGAGCTGTTTTTT.

The rearrangement links TRBV10-3 to TRBJ2-7; 8 bases are shared with TRBD1. CDR1 is ENHRY and CDR2 is SYGVKD in the germline V gene. V gave up 2 bases and J gave up 1 base; unmatched junction bases: 10. The CDR3 totals 17 residues. Here the CDR3 reads CAISEDRGRTHSYEQYF. The DNA for the CDR3 is TGTGCCATCAGTGAGGACAGGGGTAGGACCCATTCCTACGAGCAGTACTTC.

The gene calls are TRBV2 and TRBJ1-3; no reliable D call. The CDR3 sequence is 16 residues long. The V and J ends lost 8 bases and 0 bases respectively, with 17 bases between them. Per the germline V gene, CDR1 is SNHLY and CDR2 is FYNNEI. The CDR3 protein is CASSGNPSSSGNTIYF. DNA for the CDR3: TGTGCCAGCTCGGGAAACCCCTCCAGCTCTGGAAACACCATATATTTT.

The chain couples TRBV7-2 to TRBJ2-7; 7 nucleotides match TRBD2. The CDR3 extends over 15 amino acids. V dropped 1 base and J dropped 2; count of bases not matched to a gene: 5. Germline V lookup: CDR1 SGHTA, CDR2 FQGNSA. This CDR3 reads CASSLDFGTTYEQYF. The CDR3 DNA follows: TGTGCCAGCAGCTTAGATTTCGGGACTACCTACGAGCAGTACTTC.

This clone has just a few counts. The chain has TRBV7-2 and TRBJ2-7, with 8 bases that match TRBD2. V shed 0 bases and J 2 bases; nucleotides not matched to a gene: 3. This CDR3 has 15 amino acids. Germline-derived CDR1 and CDR2 are SGHTA and FQGNSA. DNA for the CDR3: TGTGCCAGCAGCTTAGCGGTAGCGGGAACCTACGAGCAGTACTTC. It is translated as CASSLAVAGTYEQYF.

The chain employs TRBV2 and TRBJ1-2, with 11 bases fitting TRBD1. CDR1 and CDR2 from the germline V gene are SNHLY and FYNNEI. J gave up 2 bases and V 2 bases, and 1 base lay outside the gene matches. The CDR3 consists of 15 residues. Here the CDR3 reads CASSEWTGGNYGYTF. The CDR3 nucleotides are TGTGCCAGCAGTGAATGGACAGGGGGCAACTATGGCTACACCTTC.

The chain joins TRBV2 to TRBJ2-6, with 7 nucleotides matching TRBD1. Germline V gene lookup returns CDR1 SNHLY and CDR2 FYNNEI. After removal of 7 bases from V and 0 bases from J, the junction contained 9 bases not matched to a gene. The length of the CDR3 is 17 residues. The CDR3 region is CASTGGRGHSGANVLTF. The CDR3 coding sequence is TGTGCCAGCACCGGCGGTAGGGGGCACTCTGGGGCCAACGTCCTGACTTTC.

The V and J genes are TRBV12-3 or TRBV12-4 and TRBJ1-1; 7 bases agree with TRBD1. The CDR3 sequence is 13 residues long. After removal of 6 bases from V and 6 bases from J, the junction contained 7 bases not matched to a gene. CDR3 nucleotides: TGTGCCAGCAGGATTGACAGGGAAGCTGAAGCTTTCTTT. This codes for CASRIDREAEAFF.

This clone was seen a handful of times. This chain connects TRBV7-9 to TRBJ1-5; maybe TRBD1 (6 bases). From germline, CDR1 is SEHNR and CDR2 FQNEAQ (reference sequence). With 5 bases removed from V and 1 base from J, the gap between germline ends came to 12 bases. CDR3 size: 15 residues. This CDR3 reads CASSRDMESNQPQHF. The CDR3 DNA is TGTGCCAGCAGCCGGGACATGGAGAGCAATCAGCCCCAGCATTTT.

CDR3: CASSQVVPFPGNTIYF. Here the CDR3 DNA reads TGTGCCAGCAGCCAAGTTGTCCCATTCCCTGGAAACACCATATATTTT. V usage is TRBV14 and J usage is TRBJ1-3, with unresolved D. The CDR3 is made up of 16 amino acids. V gave up 1 base and J gave up 2 bases, with 12 bases separating them. The germline V gene encodes CDR1 SGHDN and CDR2 FVKESK.

Sample share makes this clone large. The same CDR3 can be traced to other DNA sequences in this sample. V and J are TRBV4-3 and TRBJ1-6, with D tentatively TRBD1 (5 bases). In germline, CDR1 is LGHNA, CDR2 YSLEER. V was trimmed by 0 bases and J by 0 bases, leaving 12 bases between them. The length of the CDR3 is 18 residues. The CDR3 sequence is CASSQDGGTGSYNSPLHF. CDR3 bases: TGCGCCAGCAGCCAAGACGGGGGGACGGGCTCCTATAATTCACCCCTCCACTTT.